Listed here are 15 T cell receptor beta chains from one sample, sequenced in a study of blood T cells in healthy people across ages. Primers used in a second PCR of roughly 7 to 12 cycles were a sample-barcoded 5' primer and a J-beta primer mix. TCRdb redid the calling of the 5' RACE reads with MiXCR, one entry per CDR3 protein. The sample has fewer than 1,000,000 distinct CDR3 sequences, more than 35% seen once. Sequenced sample: blood. The receptors here all came from a man older than 75 in good health.

J is TRBJ1-4 and V is TRBV20-1; D uncertain. V was trimmed by 4 bases and J by 4 bases, leaving 7 bases between them. This CDR3 is built from 12 residues. From germline, CDR1 is DFQATT and CDR2 SNEGSKA (reference sequence). The CDR3 loop is CSAKHFNEKLFF. DNA of the CDR3: TGCAGTGCTAAACATTTTAATGAAAAACTGTTTTTT.

The rearrangement joins TRBV18 to TRBJ1-5; D is ambiguous. This CDR3 is 14 amino acids long. V dropped 3 bases and J dropped 3 bases, with 9 bases sitting between them. Germline V gene sequence: CDR1 KGHSH, CDR2 LQKENI. The CDR3: CASSPGGDNQPQHF. The CDR3 bases are TGTGCCAGCTCACCTGGTGGAGACAATCAGCCCCAGCATTTT.

The chain couples TRBV7-9 to TRBJ2-1, with a weak D call TRBD1 (5 bases). The V end lost 5 bases, the J end lost 4 bases, and 12 bases lay between the germline ends. CDR1 is SEHNR and CDR2 is FQNEAQ in the germline V gene (reference sequence). The CDR3 is made up of 14 amino acids. The CDR3 DNA follows: TGTGCCAGCAGCACACAGACAGTTTACAATGAGCAGTTCTTC. The encoded protein is CASSTQTVYNEQFF.

Turning to this clonotype: At one of its ends the junction is not consistent with the germline gene, which may arise from a read error. The chain uses TRBV6-5 and TRBJ1-4; D uncertain. Germline V gives CDR1 MNHEY, CDR2 SVGAGI. The CDR3 consists of 14 residues. CDR3 sequence: CASSDSWSNEKLFF. The CDR3 nucleotides are TGTGCCAGCAGTGACTCGTGGTCTAATGAAAAACTGTTTTTT.

The V call is TRBV9, the J call TRBJ2-1, with unresolved D. Trimming shortened V by 0 bases and J by 6 bases, and 7 bases separated the two germline ends. Germline lookup yields CDR1 SGDLS and CDR2 YYNGEE. The CDR3 has 13 residues. CDR3 DNA: TGTGCCAGCAGCGTAGGCAGCCCCAATGAGCAGTTCTTC. Translation gives CASSVGSPNEQFF.

The V gene is TRBV20-1, the J gene TRBJ2-7; 13 nucleotides agree with TRBD2. J lost 1 base, V lost 4 bases, and 10 bases had no gene match. The length of the CDR3 is 17 residues. Per germline, CDR1 DFQATT and CDR2 SNEGSKA (reference sequence). In nucleotides, the CDR3 is TGCAGTGCTAATCCGGGGACTAGCGGGATTTATTCCTACGAGCAGTACTTC. Its translation is CSANPGTSGIYSYEQYF.

This chain connects TRBV5-1 to TRBJ1-1; 8 nucleotides align to TRBD1. This CDR3 has 17 amino acids. The germline CDR1 and CDR2 sequences are SGHRS and YFSETQ. V was clipped by 1 base and J by 4 bases; unmatched bases: 12. This chain's CDR3 is CASSLYGGTGEGTEAFF. Here the CDR3 DNA reads TGCGCCAGCAGCTTGTACGGCGGGACAGGTGAGGGCACTGAAGCTTTCTTT.

The V gene is TRBV6-5, the J gene TRBJ1-5; TRBD1 agrees at 7 bases. The CDR3 is made up of 15 amino acids. CDR1 and CDR2 (germline): MNHEY, SVGAGI. Germline trimming cut 6 bases from V and 0 bases from J; bases unmatched to any gene: 5. The CDR3 region has the DNA TGTGCCAGCAGCCGGGACAGATTTAGCAATCAGCCCCAGCATTTT. Translation: CASSRDRFSNQPQHF.

This clonotype was observed a handful of times. This rearrangement joins TRBV10-3 to TRBJ2-6, with D uncertain. Trimming shortened V by 2 bases and J by 0 bases, and 5 bases separated the two germline ends. CDR1 is ENHRY and CDR2 is SYGVKD in the germline V gene. This CDR3 has 15 residues. The chain's CDR3 is CAISERASGANVLTF. CDR3 bases: TGTGCCATCAGTGAGAGGGCCTCTGGGGCCAACGTCCTGACTTTC.

This clonotype was detected only a few times. The rearrangement links TRBV7-3 to TRBJ2-6; the D gene is possibly TRBD2 (6 bases). The CDR3 is 16 amino acids. Germline CDR1 reads SGHTA; CDR2 reads FQGTGA. V lost 3 bases to trimming and J lost 3 bases, with 12 bases between them. CDR3 protein: CASSFGGRGGANVLTF. CDR3 in DNA: TGTGCCAGCAGCTTCGGGGGTAGAGGTGGGGCCAACGTCCTGACTTTC.

The V gene is TRBV7-2, the J gene TRBJ2-4; D is undetermined. Germline loops: CDR1 SGHTA, CDR2 FQGNSA. This CDR3 has 12 amino acids. Trimming cost V 4 bases and J 8 bases, with 9 bases left between them. In DNA, the CDR3 is TGTGCCAGCAGCTCCCTTCAAGACATTCAGTACTTC. It specifies CASSSLQDIQYF. Complete variable domain (other parts from reference TRBV7-2 and TRBJ2-4): GAGVSQSPSNKVTEKGKDVELRCDPISGHTALYWYRQSLGQGLEFLIYFQGNSAPDKSGLPSDRFSAERTGGSVSTLTIQRTQQEDSAVYLCASSSLQDIQYFGAGTRLSVL.

This clonotype occurred a few times. The V and J genes are TRBV5-1 and TRBJ2-3; 7 nucleotides agree with TRBD1. Per the germline V gene, CDR1 is SGHRS and CDR2 is YFSETQ. With 4 bases clipped from V and 0 bases from J, the junction kept 8 bases outside the gene matches. There are 16 residues in the CDR3. The CDR3 is CASSPPGQTSTDTQYF. CDR3 nucleotide sequence: TGCGCCAGCAGCCCCCCGGGACAGACTAGCACAGATACGCAGTATTTT.

The genes are TRBV5-1 and TRBJ2-3; D is perhaps TRBD1 (8 bases). CDR3 length equals 14 residues. With 4 bases removed from V and 3 bases from J, the gap between germline ends came to 12 bases. Germline lookup yields CDR1 SGHRS and CDR2 YFSETQ. CDR3 loop: CASSPQGGTDTQYF. The CDR3 nucleotides read TGCGCCAGCAGCCCACAGGGGGGGACAGATACGCAGTATTTT.

The rearrangement joins TRBV6-1 to TRBJ2-5; unclear D gene. V was cut by 6 bases and J by 2 bases, with 13 bases left in between. The CDR3 totals 14 residues. Germline CDR1 and CDR2: MNHNS and SASEGT. Written as DNA, the CDR3 is TGTGCCAGCAGCCCTCTTTTGTTTCAAGAGACCCAGTACTTC. Translation: CASSPLLFQETQYF.

This clonotype was seen more than once but under ten times. The CDR3 nucleotides read TGCAGTGCTAGCAGCCCAGGCACAGATACGCAGTATTTT. Translating gives CSASSPGTDTQYF. This chain uses TRBV20-1 with TRBJ2-3, with D unclear. Between the trimmed V and J ends, which lost 3 bases and 1 base, there was a span of 8 bases. The germline V gene has CDR1 DFQATT and CDR2 SNEGSKA (reference sequence). This CDR3 comprises 13 residues.